These 17 T cell receptor beta chains were sequenced from one sample in a study of blood T cell repertoires in COVID-19. Profiled with immunoSEQ multiplex PCR; TCRdb holds only in-frame clones, not every one. The data show tens of thousands of clones, about 79% seen once. The sample was peripheral blood. These receptor sequences come from a human donor in a cohort sampled during active COVID-19.

This clone appeared a single time. The V and J genes are TRBV28 and TRBJ2-7, with D possibly being TRBD2 (7 bases). CDR3 size: 13 residues. CDR1 MDHEN and CDR2 SYDVKM come from the germline V gene. V was clipped by 7 bases and J by 4 bases, with 14 bases between them. CDR3 protein: CASTYGGAYEQYF. The CDR3 coding sequence is TGTGCCAGCACCTATGGGGGGGCATACGAGCAGTACTTC.

The chain couples TRBV5-5 to TRBJ2-3, with a possible D match to TRBD2 (5 bases). The ends were cut back, 0 bases at V and 2 bases at J, with 19 bases in the middle. CDR1 SGHKS and CDR2 YYEKEE come from the germline V gene (reference sequence). The CDR3 length is 18 residues. The CDR3 loop reads CASSLAPAGWAHTDTQYF. The DNA for the CDR3 is TGTGCCAGCAGCTTGGCCCCCGCGGGCTGGGCGCACACAGATACGCAGTATTTT. The whole variable domain, filled in from reference TRBV5-5 and TRBJ2-3, reads DAGVTQSPTHLIKTRGQQVTLRCSPISGHKSVSWYQQVLGQGPQFIFQYYEKEERGRGNFPDRFSARQFPNYSSELNVNALLLGDSALYLCASSLAPAGWAHTDTQYFGPGTRLTVL.

The chain joins TRBV18 to TRBJ2-2; 8 nucleotides agree with TRBD2. J lost 3 bases, V lost 2 bases, and 14 bases had no gene match. The CDR3 covers 19 residues. The germline V gene has CDR1 KGHSH and CDR2 LQKENI. The DNA for the CDR3 is TGTGCCAGCTCACCAGCCGCGGGAGGTTCCCTGACCGACACCGGGGAGCTGTTTTTT. Its protein is CASSPAAGGSLTDTGELFF.

V gene TRBV19 combines with J gene TRBJ2-3; 7 nucleotides align to TRBD2. V lost 3 bases, J lost 3 bases, and 15 bases stayed unmatched. CDR3 length: 18 residues. From germline, CDR1 is LNHDA and CDR2 SQIVND (reference sequence). CDR3 nucleotides: TGTGCCAGTAGTATCATTTCCTTGTCTAGCGGTCTAACAGATACGCAGTATTTT. Its translation is CASSIISLSSGLTDTQYF.

This clone appeared a few times. The chain carries TRBV4-1 and TRBJ2-1; D might be TRBD1 (5 bases). Trimming removed 3 bases at V and 6 bases at J, with 12 bases between. The CDR3 consists of 14 residues. Germline V gene sequence: CDR1 MGHRA, CDR2 YSYEKL. DNA of the CDR3: TGCGCCAGCAGCCAGGACGGAACAGGCAATGAGCAGTTCTTC. This translates into CASSQDGTGNEQFF.

This chain connects TRBV19 to TRBJ2-2; possible D gene TRBD2, 7 bases. This CDR3 is built from 13 residues. Trimming pared 6 bases from V and 5 bases from J, leaving 10 bases between. Germline CDR1 reads LNHDA; CDR2 reads SQIVND (reference sequence). CDR3: CASRKGGTGELFF. The CDR3 DNA reads as TGTGCCAGTAGAAAGGGGGGGACCGGGGAGCTGTTTTTT.

The chain has TRBV7-2 and TRBJ2-3; 7 bases are a match to TRBD1. CDR3 size: 15 residues. Germline lookup yields CDR1 SGHTA and CDR2 FQGNSA. V was pared by 2 bases and J by 1 base, with 3 bases of the junction left unmatched. CDR3 sequence (DNA): TGTGCCAGCAGCTTAAAAACAGGGGGCACAGATACGCAGTATTTT. Its translation is CASSLKTGGTDTQYF.

J is TRBJ2-2 and V is TRBV28, with TRBD2 as a possible D gene (5 bases). CDR1 is MDHEN, CDR2 SYDVKM, per germline. V was shortened by 3 bases and J by 8 bases, with 7 bases between the two germline ends. The CDR3 is 12 residues long. DNA of the CDR3: TGTGCCAGCAGTTTTCCGGGGGGGGAGCTGTTTTTT. Encoded protein: CASSFPGGELFF.

The V gene is TRBV15, the J gene TRBJ2-5; 9 nucleotides line up with TRBD2. Looked up from germline, CDR1 is LNHNV and CDR2 is YYDKDF (reference sequence). V was clipped by 0 bases and J by 2 bases; unmatched bases: 7. This CDR3 has 17 residues. CDR3 loop: CATSRDRGGGDQETQYF. DNA for the CDR3: TGTGCCACCAGCAGAGATCGTGGCGGGGGGGATCAAGAGACCCAGTACTTC.

J is TRBJ1-6 and V is TRBV7-3, with D possibly being TRBD1 (6 bases). The V gene's germline CDR1 is SGHTA and CDR2 FQGTGA. The CDR3 is made up of 17 amino acids. Trimming removed 2 bases from V and 7 bases from J, with 18 bases in between. CDR3 nucleotides: TGTGCCAGCAGCTTATTTTCGAGGACAGCCACCAATTCACCCCTCCACTTT. This sequence encodes CASSLFSRTATNSPLHF.

In this sample, this clone turned up once. This chain joins TRBV2 and TRBJ2-1; unclear D gene. Per germline, CDR1 SNHLY and CDR2 FYNNEI. The ends were cut back, 7 bases at V and 2 bases at J, with 6 bases in the middle. The CDR3 runs to 12 residues. CDR3 coding DNA: TGTGCCAGCATATCGGCCTACAATGAGCAGTTCTTC. Translation: CASISAYNEQFF.

This clone was counted only a few times. V gene TRBV4-1 combines with J gene TRBJ1-5; D unresolved. CDR1 and CDR2 (germline): MGHRA, YSYEKL. With 4 bases removed from V and 0 bases from J, the gap between germline ends came to 16 bases. The CDR3 loop spans 17 amino acids. The CDR3 reads CASSPRPGLTSNQPQHF. CDR3 nucleotides: TGCGCCAGCAGCCCTAGACCTGGATTAACTAGCAATCAGCCCCAGCATTTT.

The chain joins TRBV27 to TRBJ2-1; 10 nucleotides match TRBD2. J was trimmed by 6 bases and V by 5 bases; bases with no gene match: 10. The germline V gene encodes CDR1 MNHEY and CDR2 SMNVEV (reference sequence). The CDR3 length is 16 residues. The CDR3 is CASSAQLAGGSNEQFF. The CDR3 DNA reads as TGTGCCAGCAGTGCGCAATTAGCGGGGGGATCCAATGAGCAGTTCTTC.

The V gene is TRBV7-9, the J gene TRBJ2-1; 10 bases line up with TRBD1. The CDR3 consists of 15 residues. V lost 1 base, J lost 8 bases, and 5 bases stayed unmatched. The V gene's germline CDR1 is SEHNR and CDR2 FQNEAQ (reference sequence). CDR3 nucleotide sequence: TGTGCCAGCAGCTTAGATGGGGACAGGGGTGATGAGCAGTTCTTC. It codes for CASSLDGDRGDEQFF.

The chain recombines TRBV5-1 with TRBJ2-7; D might be TRBD1 (6 bases). Germline V gene data show CDR1 as SGHRS and CDR2 as YFSETQ. Trimming took off 4 bases at V and 4 bases at J, with 9 bases between the two ends. This CDR3 has 12 residues. The CDR3 protein is CASSLTGYEQYV. Here the CDR3 DNA reads TGCGCCAGCAGCCTGACAGGATACGAGCAGTACGTC.

The V and J genes are TRBV30 and TRBJ1-1; 8 nucleotides line up with TRBD1. Germline assignment: CDR1 GTSNPN and CDR2 SVGIG (reference sequence). Germline trimming cut 1 base from V and 3 bases from J; bases unmatched to any gene: 4. The CDR3 has 14 amino acids. The CDR3 bases are TGTGCCTGGAGTGGGGACAGGCTATACACTGAAGCTTTCTTT. This encodes CAWSGDRLYTEAFF.

This clone was detected a few times. The chain couples TRBV3-1 (or the pseudogene TRBV3-2) to TRBJ1-6, with a possible D match to TRBD1 (6 bases). This CDR3 is 16 amino acids long. Between the trimmed V and J ends, which lost 3 bases and 2 bases, there was a span of 11 bases. In germline, CDR1 is LGHDT, CDR2 YNNKEL (reference sequence). Written as DNA, the CDR3 is TGTGCCAGCAGCCAGGTTTGGGACACCTATAATTCACCCCTCCACTTT. This gives the protein CASSQVWDTYNSPLHF.